The 5 T cell receptor beta chains below come from one sample, sequenced in a study of blood T cells in healthy people across ages. Through a sample-barcoded 5' primer and a J-beta primer mix, a second PCR was run for about 6 to 12 cycles. One entry per CDR3 protein, called by TCRdb with MiXCR from the 5' RACE reads. The repertoire has hundreds of thousands of distinct CDR3 sequences, 58% of them found once; the top ten carry 30% to 45%. What was sequenced was blood. The source of these receptors is a man between 60 and 75 years old in good health.

This clonotype was observed a handful of times. J is TRBJ2-7 and V is TRBV5-1; TRBD2 matches 7 bases. The CDR3 runs 15 residues. The germline gives CDR1 SGHRS, CDR2 YFSETQ. Trimming cost V 2 bases and J 1 base; bases outside gene matches: 6. The CDR3 DNA reads as TGCGCCAGCAGCTTAAAAGCGGGGAGATCCTACGAGCAGTACTTC. It codes for CASSLKAGRSYEQYF. The full variable domain, its missing parts supplied by reference TRBV5-1 and TRBJ2-7, is KAGVTQTPRYLIKTRGQQVTLSCSPISGHRSVSWYQQTPGQGLQFLFEYFSETQRNKGNFPGRFSGRQFSNSRSEMNVSTLELGDSALYLCASSLKAGRSYEQYFGPGTRLTVT.

The chain couples TRBV15 to TRBJ2-5; 10 positions match TRBD2. Germline CDR1 and CDR2: LNHNV and YYDKDF (reference sequence). The CDR3 runs to 17 residues. Unmatched junction bases numbered 7, after V lost 0 bases and J lost 3 bases. The CDR3: CATSRETSGEDEETQYF. CDR3 in DNA: TGTGCCACCAGCAGAGAAACTAGCGGGGAGGACGAAGAGACCCAGTACTTC.

Remarks on this clonotype: This may come from a read error, since a much larger clone is one base off. This chain joins TRBV7-2 and TRBJ1-4, with a tentative D call TRBD1 (5 bases). The length of the CDR3 is 15 residues. Germline loops: CDR1 SGHTA, CDR2 FQGNSA. The CDR3 protein is CAGSLDGTADEKLFF. CDR3 coding DNA: TGTGCCGGCAGCTTAGATGGGACCGCGGATGAAAAACTGTTTTTT.

The J gene is TRBJ2-5, the V gene TRBV5-1; D is perhaps TRBD2 (6 bases). Germline V CDR1 and CDR2: SGHRS, YFSETQ. Trimming took 4 bases from V and 2 from J, leaving 21 bases between them. This CDR3 comprises 17 residues. The CDR3 DNA follows: TGCGCCAGCAGCGGGCCTTCTCTAGCGCTGGGACAAGAGACCCAGTACTTC. Protein: CASSGPSLALGQETQYF.

This clonotype came up once. The junction and the germline gene differ at one end; a read error may be behind it. The CDR3 DNA is TGCGCCAGCACCTTGGGACAGGTCTACAATGAGCAGTACTTC. This translates into CASTLGQVYNEQYF. The chain has TRBV5-1 and TRBJ2-7; TRBD1 matches at 8 bases. The CDR3 length is 14 residues. Germline lookup yields CDR1 SGHRS and CDR2 YFSETQ.